The sequence of this TCR beta chain was determined in a study of shared clonotypes between healthy human individuals (dated by TCRdb to about 2020). Notes on the research overall: The cohort comprised two women and a few men aged 18 to 49 years. For each donor, CD4 naive and CD4 memory were each given three plates, CD8 naive was given two plates, and CD8 memory was given one plate. To estimate repertoire size and how much clonotypes are shared between individuals, the study performed deep sequencing of blood TCR repertoires from 4 to 6 healthy adults. Different laboratories and diverse techniques were used to prepare libraries and sequence TCR repertoires, to increase sequencing depth and limit assay-specific biases. Per donor, leukapheresis produced somewhere between about 0.85 and 10 billion PBMCs.

CD8 naive samples consisted of CD45RO-negative cells that were positively selected for CCR7, yielding a CD45RA+CCR7+ population without TemRA cells. The donors were healthy, HIV-negative adults with no recently reported acute infections or vaccinations. Every donor was a Caucasian adult living in Nashville, Tennessee, USA. After blood collection by leukapheresis, PBMCs were isolated using Ficoll-Histopaque density gradient centrifugation and then cryopreserved in the vapor phase of liquid nitrogen. Analytical flow cytometry was used to check the purity and quantity of every magnetically sorted T cell population. From each sorted fraction, genomic DNA was isolated and quantified by UV absorbance on a Nanodrop 2000c. Details on this clone: No antigen is known for it. Base qualities are missing; no much larger clone stands one base away.

Using the deep immunoSEQ assay, TCR CDR3 regions were amplified from genomic DNA by multiplex PCR. Extracted genomic DNA from each cell subset was spread evenly across all wells of several immunoSEQ 96-well plates, with each plate serving as a replicate. For sorted subsets, approximately 190 ng genomic DNA, equal to 25,000 to 35,000 T cell genomes, was loaded into each replicate PCR. The purified libraries were quantified using a Qubit 3.0 fluorometer, sized with a Bioanalyzer 2100, and then quantified again using the KAPA Library Quantification kit. Each immunoSEQ 96-well plate was sequenced on its own single-read 150-cycle Illumina NextSeq 550 flow cell. The authors' pipeline ran thus. Because the immunoSEQ output included only junctional sequences and no quality scores, the filtering could not be the same as the filtering used for full-length reads. Sequences were annotated with PyIR, a Python wrapper for IgBLAST v1.9, using IMGT germline references to assign V/J genes and CDR3. Any read was removed if the V/J assignment was weak (E-value above 1e-6), the CDR3 was missing, or the read contained stop codons, out-of-frame junctions, or ambiguous translated residues. V3J clonotypes were defined as sequences sharing the same inferred V gene, J gene, and CDR3 amino acid sequence. Percentage overlap between repertoires was calculated by dividing the number of shared unique clonotypes by the size of the smaller repertoire. RTK rarefaction, the Chao1 estimator, and Recon v2.1 estimates of unobserved clonotypes were used to assess repertoire richness. For all TCRbeta clonotypes obtained by the gDNA method from a handful of donors, generation probabilities were computed with OLGA. TCRdb re-hosts the immuneACCESS table, in-frame sequences only. Its copies lack some clones; in the studies checked, an unresolved V gene accounts for under half of them, and the cause for the rest is not known. V and J calls and clone size are those listed in that table; D and trimming were worked out from the DNA. Counted in this sample were about 870,000 clones; 90% to 95% of them appeared once. The ten largest clones capture less than 25% of the sample.

Results the study describes overall, beyond this receptor: Incomplete sequencing was indicated by rarefaction of sorted-subset datasets, despite the large sequencing depth. Pairwise subsampling indicated that sequencing depth was expected to affect the degree of clonotype sharing among donors. Only blood was sampled, and tissue TCR repertoires likely differ from those in blood. Naive subsets generally had larger estimated clonotype richness than memory subsets did. Sharing across several donors was observed for about 5% of naive CD4, 3% to 3.5% of naive CD8, about 2.5% of memory CD4, and around 0.44% of memory CD8 clonotypes. Because the study included a small number of donors, the genetic and exposure-history diversity represented was limited. Compared with non-shared clonotypes, clonotypes shared by all four sorted-subset donors had higher generation probabilities.

CDR1 SQVTM and CDR2 ANQGSEA are derived from the germline V gene. Trimming costs V 4 bases and J 5 bases, and their ends lie 17 bases apart. From cysteine to phenylalanine, the CDR3 is 14 amino acids long. Of the read, only the CDR3 DNA is kept; its 42 bases are in frame from base 1. The receptor's source is a young man in good health. The sample was naive CD8+ T cells sorted from blood. According to the study, the label for this sample's cell subset or site signals: CD45RA+CCR7+. The chain couples TRBV29-1 to TRBJ2-5; the D gene is perhaps TRBD2, on 6 matching bases. In nucleotide form, the sequence is TGCAGCGTTGTAGGTTGGGCGGGAAGTGAGACCCAGTACTTC. Its protein reads: CSVVGWAGSETQYF. The full variable domain, completed from the reference TRBV29-1 and TRBJ2-5 proteins outside the CDR3, reads SAVISQKPSRDICQRGTSLTIQCQVDSQVTMMFWYRQQPGQSLTLIATANQGSEATYESGFVIDKFPISRPNLTFSTLTVSNMSPEDSSIYLCSVVGWAGSETQYFGPGTRLLVL.